The 6 T cell receptor beta chains below come from one sample, sequenced in a study of blood T cell repertoires in COVID-19. Data came from immunoSEQ multiplex PCR; TCRdb stores just in-frame clones and leaves some out. Of about 480,000 clones in the sample, roughly 90% were seen once. The specimen sequenced was PBMCs or T cells enriched from blood (not recorded which). These receptors were taken from a woman between 40 and 55 years old who had recovered from COVID-19.

This clone was recorded only once. The rearrangement joins TRBV18 to TRBJ1-3, with a weak D call TRBD1 (5 bases). Between the trimmed V and J ends, which lost 2 bases and 0 bases, there was a span of 11 bases. The germline CDR1 and CDR2 sequences are KGHSH and LQKENI. There are 16 residues in the CDR3. The CDR3 DNA reads TGTGCCAGCTCACCATTTTCTCAGGGCTCTGGAAACACCATATATTTT. This sequence encodes CASSPFSQGSGNTIYF.

The V and J genes are TRBV30 and TRBJ1-3, with TRBD1 matching 7 bases. Germline values: CDR1 GTSNPN, CDR2 SVGIG (reference sequence). The CDR3 is 15 residues long. Trimming took 5 bases from V and 0 from J; bases not matched to a gene: 7. For the CDR3, the DNA is TGTGCCTGGGGAACAGGGGCAAGCTCTGGAAACACCATATATTTT. Amino acids: CAWGTGASSGNTIYF.

V and J are TRBV11-3 and TRBJ2-1; 10 nucleotides line up with TRBD2. The CDR3 is 15 amino acids. Germline loops: CDR1 SGHNT, CDR2 YENEEA. The V segment lost 2 bases and the J segment 7 bases; nucleotides outside the gene matches: 5. The CDR3 DNA is TGTGCCAGCAGCTTAAGCGGGAGGGCCGTAAATGAGCAGTTCTTC. Its translation: CASSLSGRAVNEQFF.

This chain joins TRBV30 and TRBJ1-3, with a possible D match to TRBD1 (6 bases). Germline V gene lookup returns CDR1 GTSNPN and CDR2 SVGIG (reference sequence). This CDR3 region has 16 residues. V lost 3 bases, J lost 4 bases, and 19 bases lay in between. This CDR3 reads CAWSVKRGQPGNTIYF. The CDR3 region has the DNA TGTGCCTGGAGCGTTAAAAGGGGACAACCGGGAAACACCATATATTTT.

The chain recombines TRBV11-2 with TRBJ1-4; 8 bases line up with TRBD1. With 2 bases clipped from V and 3 bases from J, the junction kept 2 bases outside the gene matches. The CDR3 covers 15 residues. Germline V lookup: CDR1 SGHAT, CDR2 FQNNGV. The CDR3 loop is CASSLTGGANEKLFF. Written as DNA, the CDR3 is TGTGCCAGCAGCTTAACAGGGGGAGCTAATGAAAAACTGTTTTTT.

The chain uses TRBV7-2 and TRBJ2-7; perhaps TRBD1 as D (5 bases). The germline V and J ends were trimmed by 3 bases and 1 base, with 13 bases remaining between them. This CDR3 has 15 amino acids. Germline loops: CDR1 SGHTA, CDR2 FQGNSA. The DNA for the CDR3 is TGTGCCAGCAGCTTCGCAGGGTTGATGTCCTACGAGCAGTACTTC. Its protein product is CASSFAGLMSYEQYF. The full variable domain, with the rest looked up from reference TRBV7-2 and TRBJ2-7, is GAGVSQSPSNKVTEKGKDVELRCDPISGHTALYWYRQSLGQGLEFLIYFQGNSAPDKSGLPSDRFSAERTGGSVSTLTIQRTQQEDSAVYLCASSFAGLMSYEQYFGPGTRLTVT.